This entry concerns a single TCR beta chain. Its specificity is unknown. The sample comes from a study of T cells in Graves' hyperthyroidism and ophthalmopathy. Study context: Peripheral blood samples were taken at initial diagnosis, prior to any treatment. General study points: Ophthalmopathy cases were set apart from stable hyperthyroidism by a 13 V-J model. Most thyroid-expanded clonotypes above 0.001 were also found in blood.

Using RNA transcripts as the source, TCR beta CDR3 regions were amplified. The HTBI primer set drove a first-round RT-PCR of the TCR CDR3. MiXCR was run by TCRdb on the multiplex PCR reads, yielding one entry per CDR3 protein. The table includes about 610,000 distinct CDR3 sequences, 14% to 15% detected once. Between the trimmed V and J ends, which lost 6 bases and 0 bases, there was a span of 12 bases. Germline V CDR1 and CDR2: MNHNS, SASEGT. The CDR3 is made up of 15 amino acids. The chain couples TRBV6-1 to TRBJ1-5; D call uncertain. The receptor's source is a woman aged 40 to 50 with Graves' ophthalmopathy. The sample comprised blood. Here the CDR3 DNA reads TGTGCCAGCAGGGCATCTGGGAATAGCAATCAGCCCCAGCATTTT. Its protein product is CASRASGNSNQPQHF.